A selection of T cell receptor beta chains follows, all from one sample in a study of blood T cell repertoires in COVID-19. TCRdb's copy holds only in-frame clones and misses some; the assay was immunoSEQ multiplex PCR. This repertoire shows over 150,000 clones, roughly 79% found once; its top ten account for 26%. The sequenced sample was peripheral blood. The receptors were sampled from a woman aged 70-85 years with acute or convalescent COVID-19. The CDR3 runs from the conserved cysteine through the conserved F or W. Each record gives: V gene, CDR3 length, D gene, J gene, clone size, CDR3 protein, CDR3 DNA. The D gene is left open where the match is weak. Not every row has a clone size; where given, it reads once, few, many or a size class.

TRBV12-5	16	TRBD2	TRBJ2-1	once	CASGFMTSGLYNEQFF	TGTGCTAGTGGTTTTATGACTAGCGGATTATACAATGAGCAGTTCTTC
TRBV19	15	TRBD2	TRBJ2-7	few	CASSSRGSGRFEQYF	TGTGCCAGTAGTTCCCGGGGGAGCGGGAGATTCGAGCAGTACTTC
TRBV11-1	16	TRBD1	TRBJ2-2	.	CASSLSQQGVTGELFF	TGTGCCAGCAGCTTGTCTCAACAGGGGGTCACCGGGGAGCTGTTTTTT
TRBV3-1/TRBV3-2	18	TRBD2	TRBJ2-1	.	CASSDGLAGGGSYDEQFF	TGTGCCAGCAGCGACGGACTAGCGGGAGGGGGGTCCTACGATGAGCAGTTCTTC
TRBV5-4	16	TRBD2	TRBJ2-3	.	CASSPRLATRTDTQYF	TGTGCCAGCAGCCCACGACTAGCGACTCGCACAGATACGCAGTATTTT
TRBV18	15	TRBD2	TRBJ2-3	.	CASSPNGLAEGTQYF	TGTGCCAGCTCACCAAACGGACTAGCGGAGGGTACGCAGTATTTT
TRBV18	14	.	TRBJ2-5	once	CASSRRGREETQYF	TGTGCCAGCTCACGCCGGGGAAGGGAAGAGACCCAGTACTTC
TRBV13	15	TRBD1	TRBJ2-7	.	CASSFYRTGGNEQYF	TGTGCCAGCAGCTTTTATCGGACAGGGGGTAACGAGCAGTACTTC
TRBV24-1	16	TRBD2	TRBJ2-1	.	CATSAGFGTSVNEQFF	TGTGCCACCAGTGCGGGGTTCGGGACTAGCGTAAATGAGCAGTTCTTC
TRBV4-1	12	.	TRBJ1-4	.	CASSQVREKLFF	TGCGCCAGCAGCCAAGTCCGTGAAAAACTGTTTTTT
TRBV24-1	14	.	TRBJ2-7	.	CATSEPGNSREQYF	TGTGCCACCAGTGAACCAGGAAACAGCCGCGAGCAGTACTTC
TRBV6-5	14	.	TRBJ1-6	.	CASSYLAEGSPLHF	TGTGCCAGCAGTTACCTCGCGGAGGGTTCACCCCTCCACTTT
TRBV2	14	TRBD2	TRBJ2-7	once	CASRGTSTTYEQYF	TGTGCCAGCCGTGGGACTAGCACTACCTACGAGCAGTACTTC
TRBV24-1	12	TRBD1	TRBJ1-1	.	CATSGDSPEAFF	TGTGCCACCAGTGGGGACAGTCCCGAAGCTTTCTTT
TRBV7-9	14	.	TRBJ1-4	.	CASSSPGVNEKLFF	TGTGCCAGCAGCTCACCGGGGGTTAATGAAAAACTGTTTTTT
TRBV5-6	18	TRBD1	TRBJ1-2	few	CASSSQTRDRGEIYGYTF	TGTGCCAGCAGCTCCCAAACCCGGGACAGGGGCGAGATCTATGGCTACACCTTC
TRBV18	13	.	TRBJ1-2	.	CASSQSVDYGYTF	TGTGCCAGCTCACAGTCAGTCGACTATGGCTACACCTTC
TRBV10-3	12	TRBD1	TRBJ1-2	.	CAISGDSYGYTF	TGTGCCATCAGTGGGGACAGCTATGGCTACACCTTC
TRBV5-4	15	TRBD2	TRBJ2-2	.	CASSSTSGYTGELFF	TGTGCCAGCAGCTCTACTAGCGGATACACCGGGGAGCTGTTTTTT
TRBV7-9	14	TRBD2	TRBJ2-1	.	CASSSSGRNNEQFF	TGTGCCAGCAGCAGTAGCGGGAGGAACAATGAGCAGTTCTTC
TRBV9	15	TRBD1	TRBJ2-2	.	CASSKGAISTGELFF	TGTGCCAGCAGTAAGGGGGCCATATCCACCGGGGAGCTGTTTTTT
TRBV10-3	16	TRBD2	TRBJ2-3	.	CAISEQRGRAADTQYF	TGTGCCATCAGTGAGCAACGCGGGAGGGCCGCAGATACGCAGTATTTT
TRBV7-9	12	.	TRBJ2-7	.	CASRKQAYEQYF	TGTGCCAGCAGGAAACAGGCCTACGAGCAGTACTTC